The source of this TCR beta chain is a study of T cells in localized non-small cell lung cancer. Study-level findings and limits: Longer overall survival accompanied higher blood T cell density. Appearing in adjacent lung were a median about 57 of the top 100 tumor clones. Sequence data derive from only one tumor region, so heterogeneity remains possible. Exceeding tumor, uninvolved adjacent lung had the highest T cell clonality.

With V trimmed by 5 bases and J by 4 bases, 5 bases remained unmatched. Per germline, CDR1 LGHNA and CDR2 YSLEER. CDR3 length equals 16 residues. Note on this clone: No antigen is known for it.

Clones were read by immunoSEQ multiplex PCR, and TCRdb kept only the in-frame ones, dropping some. This sample yields about 41,000 clones, of which approximately 91% are seen a single time; 2.6% belongs to the top ten. This receptor was obtained from a female donor older than 55 with stage I squamous cell lung carcinoma. Here the sequenced sample was peripheral blood, taken before any cancer treatment. The V call is TRBV4-3, the J call TRBJ2-2; TRBD2 matches at 12 bases. For the CDR3, the DNA is TGCGCCAGCAGCACGGGACTAGCGGGTTTCACCGGGGAGCTGTTTTTT. It codes for CASSTGLAGFTGELFF.